This TCR beta chain was captured in a study of shared clonotypes between healthy human individuals. Study-level results: A generally larger estimated richness was seen in naive subsets than in memory subsets.

Only in-frame clones appear in the TCRdb table, and some are missing; sequencing was by immunoSEQ multiplex PCR. This repertoire shows approximately 2,000,000 clones, 85% to 95% found once; its top ten account for about 1.7%. Trimming took off 1 base at V and 1 base at J, with 10 bases between the two ends. The CDR3 loop spans 15 amino acids. Germline V gives CDR1 MDHEN, CDR2 SYDVKM. This clone has just one count. Its specificity is not known. The naive CD8 subset, CD45RO-negative cells positively selected for CCR7, excluded terminally differentiated effector memory CD45RA+ cells. Healthy and HIV-negative, the adult donors had no recent acute infections or vaccinations. Only Caucasian adults living in Nashville, Tennessee served as donors.

The rearrangement joins TRBV28 to TRBJ1-1, with D uncertain. The TCR was taken from a man younger than 35 in good health. Some clones in this sample may be carry-over from other donors' samples. The sequenced sample consisted of naive CD8+ T cells from PBMCs. CDR3 region: CASSLFSSRNTEAFF. The CDR3 coding sequence is TGTGCCAGCAGTTTATTTAGTTCGAGGAACACTGAAGCTTTCTTT.